A selection of T cell receptor beta chains follows, all from one sample in a study of blood T cell repertoires in COVID-19. This table comes from immunoSEQ multiplex PCR, and its TCRdb copy is limited to in-frame clones, with some not included. The sample has 200,000 to 250,000 clones; roughly nine tenths are singletons. Sequenced sample: peripheral blood. Source of these receptors: a man in his sixties who had recovered from COVID-19. The CDR3 runs from the conserved cysteine through the conserved F or W. The order of the fields is V gene, J gene, clone size, D gene, CDR3 protein, CDR3 DNA. D genes are given only for firm matches. Clone size is stated in some rows and not others, as once, few, many or a class when expanded.

TRBV7-3	TRBJ1-5	NA	NA	CASSSGGPGGNQPQHF	TGTGCCAGCAGCTCTGGGGGCCCCGGGGGCAATCAGCCCCAGCATTTT
TRBV5-4	TRBJ2-4	once	NA	CASSLKGVNIQYF	TGTGCCAGCAGTCTGAAAGGGGTAAACATTCAGTACTTC
TRBV11-2	TRBJ1-2	NA	NA	CASSLEQGYGYTF	TGTGCCAGCAGCTTAGAACAGGGTTATGGCTACACCTTC
TRBV18	TRBJ2-3	NA	TRBD2	CASSPGTSGSSADTQYF	TGTGCCAGCTCACCCGGGACTAGCGGGAGCAGCGCAGATACGCAGTATTTT
TRBV29-1	TRBJ2-7	NA	TRBD1	CSVTGATYEQYF	TGCAGCGTGACAGGGGCGACCTACGAGCAGTACTTC
TRBV19	TRBJ2-5	NA	TRBD1	CASSTNRGGETQYF	TGTGCCAGTAGTACAAACAGGGGCGGGGAGACCCAGTACTTC
TRBV4-2	TRBJ2-7	NA	TRBD1	CASSRQGELSEQYF	TGTGCCAGCAGCCGACAGGGTGAATTGAGCGAGCAGTACTTC
TRBV7-3	TRBJ1-1	once	NA	CASSSDSNTEAFF	TGTGCCAGCAGCTCGGACAGTAACACTGAAGCTTTCTTT
TRBV7-2	TRBJ2-5	few	TRBD2	CASSTLPSGGPEGTQYF	TGTGCCAGCAGCACGCTGCCTAGCGGGGGGCCTGAGGGGACCCAGTACTTC
TRBV12-3/TRBV12-4	TRBJ2-3	once	NA	CASNLEYDTQYF	TGTGCCAGCAACCTTGAGTACGATACGCAGTATTTT
TRBV3-1/TRBV3-2	TRBJ2-2	NA	NA	CASSQDIRRSRTGELFF	TGTGCCAGCAGCCAAGATATAAGGCGGAGCCGCACCGGGGAGCTGTTTTTT
TRBV11-1	TRBJ2-2	NA	TRBD2	CASSLGLADFTGELFF	TGTGCCAGCAGCTTGGGACTAGCGGATTTCACCGGGGAGCTGTTTTTT
TRBV11-2	TRBJ2-2	NA	TRBD2	CASSMGLAVNTGELFF	TGTGCCAGCAGCATGGGACTAGCGGTGAACACCGGGGAGCTGTTTTTT
TRBV6-6	TRBJ2-7	few	TRBD1	CASRGTEAYEQYF	TGTGCCAGCAGAGGGACAGAAGCCTACGAGCAGTACTTC
TRBV11-1	TRBJ2-3	NA	NA	CASSSGPFRTQYF	TGTGCCAGCAGCTCTGGGCCCTTCAGGACGCAGTATTTT
TRBV5-6	TRBJ2-1	NA	TRBD1	CASSLREGGKSNEQFF	TGTGCCAGCAGCCTCAGAGAAGGGGGCAAGTCGAATGAGCAGTTCTTC